This T cell receptor beta chain was sequenced for a study of T cells in tuberculosis. Here immunoSEQ multiplex PCR was the method, and the copy in TCRdb shows in-frame clones only, minus some. The sample includes about 40,000 clones, 90% to 95% of them seen just once. V lost 4 bases to trimming and J lost 4 bases, with 13 bases between them. The V gene's germline CDR1 is LNHDA and CDR2 SQIVND (reference sequence). The CDR3 runs 14 residues. Source material: PBMCs. The chain links TRBV19 to TRBJ1-2; D gene ambiguous. This receptor was identified in a donor aged 10-29 years with latent tuberculosis or without tuberculosis infection. Some clones in this sample may be carry-over from other donors' samples. CDR3 in DNA: TGTGCCAGTAGTAAGGGCCCGGAGGGCTATGGCTACACCTTC. Protein product: CASSKGPEGYGYTF. Variable domain in full (rest from reference TRBV19 and TRBJ1-2): DGGITQSPKYLFRKEGQNVTLSCEQNLNHDAMYWYRQDPGQGLRLIYYSQIVNDFQKGDIAEGYSVSREKKESFPLTVTSAQKNPTAFYLCASSKGPEGYGYTFGSGTRLTVV.